These 5 T cell receptor beta chains share one sample of origin, sequenced in a study of blood T cell repertoires in COVID-19. Clones were read by immunoSEQ multiplex PCR, and TCRdb kept only the in-frame ones, dropping some. Here the sample spans some 400,000 clones, 75% to 90% being singletons. Specimen: PBMCs or T cells enriched from blood (not recorded which). Receptors were obtained from a man aged 25 to 45 who had recovered from COVID-19.

The genes are TRBV2 and TRBJ2-2; 10 bases agree with TRBD1. Germline trimming cut 2 bases from V and 0 bases from J; bases unmatched to any gene: 6. CDR3 length equals 18 residues. The V gene's germline CDR1 is SNHLY and CDR2 FYNNEI. The CDR3 DNA sequence: TGTGCCAGCAGTGAAAGGGACAGGGGATACGCGAACACCGGGGAGCTGTTTTTT. Its protein product is CASSERDRGYANTGELFF. The variable domain in full, completed from reference TRBV2 and TRBJ2-2, reads EPEVTQTPSHQVTQMGQEVILRCVPISNHLYFYWYRQILGQKVEFLVSFYNNEISEKSEIFDDQFSVERPDGSNFTLKIRSTKLEDSAMYFCASSERDRGYANTGELFFGEGSRLTVL.

The DNA of the CDR3 is TGTGCCAGCACCCGGACAGGACGAGGCTACACCTTC. Protein product: CASTRTGRGYTF. The chain uses TRBV6-5 and TRBJ1-2, with 7 bases that match TRBD1. This CDR3 is 12 amino acids long. J lost 8 bases, V lost 7 bases, and 7 bases had no gene match. The germline V gene has CDR1 MNHEY and CDR2 SVGAGI.

The chain recombines TRBV12-3 or TRBV12-4 with TRBJ2-1; weak D call: TRBD2 (5 bases). V was trimmed by 6 bases and J by 9 bases, leaving 9 bases between them. This CDR3 contains 11 residues. The CDR3 nucleotides read TGTGCCAGCAGGCGGACTGTTGAGCAGTTCTTC. This codes for CASRRTVEQFF.

This chain uses TRBV21-1 with TRBJ2-3; the DNA was not used to check the table's D call, TRBD1. TRBV21-1 is listed as a pseudogene. This CDR3 contains 16 residues. The CDR3 is CASSKGDRGSTDTQYF. CDR3 DNA: TGTGCCAGCAGCAAAGGGGACAGGGGCAGCACAGATACGCAGTATTTT.

This clone was counted at least ten times. This chain joins TRBV11-2 and TRBJ2-7; tentative D call: TRBD2 (5 bases). The V end was cut by 7 bases, the J end by 6 bases, with 19 bases between. CDR3 size: 14 residues. The germline gives CDR1 SGHAT, CDR2 FQNNGV. The CDR3 DNA is TGTGCCAGCACCCGTACTAGGAATGGTGCCGAGCAGTACTTC. The encoded protein is CASTRTRNGAEQYF.